The next 2 T cell receptor beta chains were all read from a single sample in a study of blood T cell repertoires in COVID-19. The table came from immunoSEQ multiplex PCR; TCRdb's copy has only in-frame clones and leaves some out. There are some 70,000 clones in the sample; around 85% occur only once, and 16% lies in the top ten. Specimen: peripheral blood. These receptors were collected from a man in his forties with COVID-19, enrolled during active disease.

The DNA of the CDR3 is TGTGCCAGCAGCGTTCAAAGGGGGTTTTCTGGAAACACCATATATTTT. This sequence encodes CASSVQRGFSGNTIYF. The V and J genes are TRBV9 and TRBJ1-3, with D perhaps matching TRBD1 (6 bases). Germline CDR1 reads SGDLS; CDR2 reads YYNGEE. The CDR3 is 16 amino acids. Trimming left V 2 bases short and J 1 base short, with 13 bases between.

This clone was recorded once. The J gene is TRBJ1-6, the V gene TRBV7-9; D is possibly TRBD1 (5 bases). The CDR3 consists of 14 residues. Germline V gene lookup returns CDR1 SEHNR and CDR2 FQNEAQ (reference sequence). V was shortened by 3 bases and J by 7 bases, with 10 bases between the two germline ends. The CDR3 region is CASSFGTSNSPLHF. CDR3 DNA: TGTGCCAGCAGCTTCGGGACTTCAAATTCACCCCTCCACTTT.